These 27 T cell receptor beta chains share one sample of origin, sequenced in a study of blood T cell repertoires in COVID-19. The repertoire was sequenced with immunoSEQ multiplex PCR; TCRdb's copy has only in-frame clones and lacks some. The sample carries 90,000 or so clones, about 89% recorded once. The sequencing input was peripheral blood. All receptors come from a human donor with active COVID-19. The donor label of this sample is uncertain.

The chain joins TRBV21-1 to TRBJ2-7; TRBD1 is the table's D call, not checked against the DNA. TRBV21-1 is a listed pseudogene. The CDR3 loop spans 16 amino acids. CDR3 sequence: CASSSSGILPSYEQYF. The CDR3 DNA reads TGTGCCAGCAGCTCATCAGGGATCCTGCCTTCCTACGAGCAGTACTTC.

This clone was seen a single time. The J gene is TRBJ1-2, the V gene TRBV2, with unresolved D. CDR1 and CDR2 from the germline V gene are SNHLY and FYNNEI. The CDR3 loop spans 14 amino acids. Between the trimmed V and J ends, which lost 5 bases and 10 bases, there was a span of 20 bases. Here the CDR3 reads CASSPGLPKVAYTF. The DNA for the CDR3 is TGTGCCAGCAGTCCGGGTCTTCCCAAGGTCGCCTACACCTTC. Based on the CDR3 plus reference TRBV2 and TRBJ1-2, the full variable domain is EPEVTQTPSHQVTQMGQEVILRCVPISNHLYFYWYRQILGQKVEFLVSFYNNEISEKSEIFDDQFSVERPDGSNFTLKIRSTKLEDSAMYFCASSPGLPKVAYTFGSGTRLTVV.

The chain recombines TRBV6-1 with TRBJ2-2; 11 bases are a match to TRBD2. The trim removed 2 bases at V and 7 bases at J, leaving 3 bases unmatched. Germline loops: CDR1 MNHNS, CDR2 SASEGT. CDR3 size: 15 residues. CDR3 nucleotide sequence: TGTGCCAGCAGTGAAACTAGCGGGGGTATCGGGGAGCTGTTTTTT. This encodes CASSETSGGIGELFF.

The chain employs TRBV4-3 and TRBJ1-2; D is unresolved. Germline V gene data show CDR1 as LGHNA and CDR2 as YSLEER. V dropped 2 bases and J dropped 8 bases, with 15 bases sitting between them. This CDR3 region has 14 residues. CDR3 residues: CASSQSVEAMGYTF. As DNA, the CDR3 is TGCGCCAGCAGCCAATCGGTTGAAGCTATGGGCTACACCTTC.

The chain joins TRBV3-1 (or the pseudogene TRBV3-2) to TRBJ2-7; 7 positions agree with TRBD1. The length of the CDR3 is 14 residues. The germline V gene encodes CDR1 LGHDT and CDR2 YNNKEL (reference sequence). V shed 4 bases and J 9 bases; nucleotides not matched to a gene: 12. CDR3 bases: TGTGCCAGCAGCCTGATGACAAATTCAGGGGGGCAGTACTTC. This gives the protein CASSLMTNSGGQYF.

The genes are TRBV10-3 and TRBJ1-1; D ambiguous. The CDR3 sequence is 14 residues long. CDR1 and CDR2 (germline): ENHRY, SYGVKD. V was cut by 3 bases and J by 4 bases, with 12 bases left in between. The CDR3 here is CAISDGDGGTEAFF. The CDR3 DNA sequence: TGTGCCATCAGTGATGGAGACGGTGGCACTGAAGCTTTCTTT.

The CDR3 reads CATTPGRDNSPLHF. In DNA form, the CDR3 reads TGTGCCACCACCCCAGGGCGCGATAATTCACCCCTCCACTTT. The gene calls are TRBV28 and TRBJ1-6, with a possible D match to TRBD1 (5 bases). V lost 10 bases and J 5 bases, leaving 15 bases between the germline ends. The CDR3 sequence is 14 residues long. The germline V gene has CDR1 MDHEN and CDR2 SYDVKM.

The rearrangement joins TRBV5-1 to TRBJ1-2, with D uncertain. The CDR3 loop spans 14 amino acids. The V gene lost 0 bases and the J gene lost 0 bases, with 6 bases spanning the gap. The germline V gene encodes CDR1 SGHRS and CDR2 YFSETQ. DNA for the CDR3: TGCGCCAGCAGCTTGGCGACTGCTAACTATGGCTACACCTTC. It translates to CASSLATANYGYTF.

This sequence joins TRBV11-1 and TRBJ2-7; TRBD1 agrees at 8 bases. Trimming removed 0 bases from V and 1 base from J; junction bases left unmatched: 8. Germline V gene data show CDR1 as SGHAT and CDR2 as FQDESV (reference sequence). This CDR3 is built from 17 residues. CDR3 region: CASSLAVWTGPSYEQYF. The CDR3, as DNA: TGTGCCAGCAGCTTAGCCGTTTGGACAGGGCCTTCCTACGAGCAGTACTTC.

V and J are TRBV19 and TRBJ2-5; the D gene is possibly TRBD1 (6 bases). This CDR3 has 14 amino acids. Trimming took 8 bases from V and 5 from J, leaving 18 bases between them. In germline, CDR1 is LNHDA, CDR2 SQIVND (reference sequence). CDR3 in amino acids: CASSGATSGETQYF. CDR3 DNA sequence: TGTGCCAGTTCAGGGGCCACTAGTGGGGAGACCCAGTACTTC.

The chain employs TRBV28 and TRBJ2-7; 7 nucleotides align to TRBD2. Germline CDR1 MDHEN, CDR2 SYDVKM. V shed 1 base and J 6 bases; nucleotides not matched to a gene: 18. The length of the CDR3 is 18 residues. The CDR3 loop is CASSLFGGTGPLTFEQYF. In DNA, the CDR3 is TGTGCCAGCAGTTTATTCGGGGGGACGGGGCCCCTTACCTTCGAGCAGTACTTC.

This chain joins TRBV5-1 and TRBJ1-1, with D possibly TRBD1 on 6 matching bases. CDR3 length: 15 residues. V was clipped by 7 bases and J by 3 bases, with 19 bases between them. CDR1 is SGHRS, CDR2 YFSETQ, per germline. CDR3 nucleotides: TGCGCCAGCGCCTGGGTAGGGGCAGGGGACACTGAAGCTTTCTTT. Translation gives CASAWVGAGDTEAFF.

This sequence joins TRBV5-6 and TRBJ1-1, with D uncertain. The germline V gene encodes CDR1 SGHDT and CDR2 YYEEEE. This CDR3 has 13 amino acids. The V end was cut by 4 bases, the J end by 11 bases, with 18 bases between. The CDR3 sequence is CASSERYTSEAFF. CDR3 nucleotide sequence: TGTGCCAGCAGCGAGCGATACACTTCGGAGGCTTTCTTT.

This chain connects TRBV2 to TRBJ2-3; TRBD1 might be the D (6 bases). The CDR3 runs 15 residues. V was shortened by 6 bases and J by 0 bases, with 13 bases between the two germline ends. Germline V gives CDR1 SNHLY, CDR2 FYNNEI. CDR3 in DNA: TGTGCCAGCAGACCGGACAGATTTAGCACAGATACGCAGTATTTT. This sequence encodes CASRPDRFSTDTQYF.

The chain carries TRBV2 and TRBJ2-7; D is uncertain. This CDR3 comprises 12 residues. Germline CDR1 SNHLY, CDR2 FYNNEI. Trimming removed 2 bases at V and 4 bases at J, with 6 bases between. CDR3 residues: CASSETGYEQYF. The CDR3 nucleotides are TGTGCCAGCAGTGAAACGGGTTACGAGCAGTACTTC.

V usage is TRBV7-8 and J usage is TRBJ2-7; unclear D gene. Germline V gives CDR1 SGHVS, CDR2 FQNEAQ. The CDR3 contains 14 residues. The V end was cut by 4 bases, the J end by 0 bases, with 10 bases between. CDR3 sequence: CASSSRGPSYEQYF. The DNA for the CDR3 is TGTGCCAGCAGCTCTAGAGGCCCCTCCTACGAGCAGTACTTC.

The V and J genes are TRBV5-1 and TRBJ2-5; D is uncertain. Germline CDR1 reads SGHRS; CDR2 reads YFSETQ. The CDR3 runs 14 residues. V dropped 0 bases and J dropped 5 bases, with 11 bases sitting between them. This CDR3 reads CASSLGLGSETQYF. CDR3 nucleotide sequence: TGCGCCAGCAGCTTGGGGCTAGGTTCTGAGACCCAGTACTTC.

The chain couples TRBV6-5 to TRBJ2-7, with D maybe TRBD2 (7 bases). The CDR3 is 14 amino acids. Trimming cost V 2 bases and J 3 bases, with 11 bases left between them. CDR1 is MNHEY and CDR2 is SVGAGI in the germline V gene. The CDR3 loop reads CASSYRGDYYEQYF. CDR3 sequence (DNA): TGTGCCAGCAGTTACAGGGGGGACTACTACGAGCAGTACTTC.

This chain connects TRBV28 to TRBJ2-7, with 9 bases that match TRBD2. Germline assignment: CDR1 MDHEN and CDR2 SYDVKM. Trimming cost V 4 bases and J 2 bases; bases outside gene matches: 9. The CDR3 is made up of 16 amino acids. CDR3 sequence reads: CASSSDSSGDAYEQYF. CDR3 in DNA: TGTGCCAGCAGTTCCGACTCTAGCGGGGACGCCTACGAGCAGTACTTC. The whole variable domain, remainder taken from reference TRBV28 and TRBJ2-7, is DVKVTQSSRYLVKRTGEKVFLECVQDMDHENMFWYRQDPGLGLRLIYFSYDVKMKEKGDIPEGYSVSREKKERFSLILESASTNQTSMYLCASSSDSSGDAYEQYFGPGTRLTVT.

The chain recombines TRBV29-1 with TRBJ2-7, with a tentative D call TRBD1 (6 bases). The CDR3 length is 13 residues. V was cut by 3 bases and J by 6 bases, with 15 bases left in between. The germline CDR1 and CDR2 sequences are SQVTM and ANQGSEA. The CDR3 DNA follows: TGCAGCGTTGAGATACAGGGAATTAGCGAGCAGTACTTC. Its translation is CSVEIQGISEQYF.

This clone was counted a single time. The rearrangement uses TRBV4-1 and TRBJ2-3; tentative D call: TRBD2 (6 bases). The length of the CDR3 is 13 residues. Germline assignment: CDR1 MGHRA and CDR2 YSYEKL. Trimming shortened V by 0 bases and J by 8 bases, and 9 bases separated the two germline ends. The CDR3 bases are TGCGCCAGCAGCCAAGATCGGAGGGCTACGCAGTATTTT. Its translation is CASSQDRRATQYF.

This clone was seen once. The chain has TRBV6-2 or TRBV6-3 and TRBJ2-5; D is undetermined. This CDR3 region has 12 residues. V lost 0 bases and J 5 bases, leaving 4 bases between the germline ends. In germline, CDR1 is MNHEY, CDR2 SVGEGT. This chain's CDR3 is CASSYSRETQYF. The CDR3 nucleotides read TGTGCCAGCAGTTACTCGAGGGAGACCCAGTACTTC.

The rearrangement links TRBV25-1 to TRBJ2-3, with D tentatively TRBD1 (5 bases). Germline CDR1 and CDR2: MGHDK and SYGVNS. CDR3 length: 15 residues. The V and J ends lost 6 bases and 1 base respectively, with 14 bases between them. The DNA of the CDR3 is TGTGCCAGCAGCCTATCAGGGTCTGGCACAGATACGCAGTATTTT. It encodes CASSLSGSGTDTQYF.

CDR3 loop: CASSLVAGTSGGAYEQYF. The CDR3 DNA reads as TGTGCCAGCAGCTTAGTGGCGGGGACTAGCGGGGGGGCCTACGAGCAGTACTTC. The chain uses TRBV7-2 and TRBJ2-7, with 16 bases matching TRBD2. CDR3 size: 18 residues. Per the germline V gene, CDR1 is SGHTA and CDR2 is FQGNSA. V was pared by 1 base and J by 2 bases, with 5 bases of the junction left unmatched.

This clone was observed a single time. The chain combines TRBV6-2 or TRBV6-3 with TRBJ2-5, with TRBD2 identical over 12 bases. Germline trimming cut 6 bases from V and 4 bases from J; bases unmatched to any gene: 12. The CDR3 has 17 residues. Germline assignment: CDR1 MNHEY and CDR2 SVGEGT. This chain's CDR3 is CASSPPYRTSGAETQYF. CDR3 DNA: TGTGCCAGCAGCCCTCCATATCGGACTAGCGGGGCAGAGACCCAGTACTTC.

V is TRBV5-1 and J is TRBJ2-7, with D possibly matching TRBD1 (5 bases). The CDR3 extends over 16 amino acids. The V and J ends lost 4 bases and 3 bases respectively, with 20 bases between them. The germline CDR1 and CDR2 sequences are SGHRS and YFSETQ. The CDR3, as DNA: TGCGCCAGCAGCCAGCCGACAGACCATTCGGGCTACGAGCAGTACTTC. The encoded protein is CASSQPTDHSGYEQYF.

The chain uses TRBV5-1 and TRBJ2-2; tentatively, D is TRBD2 (6 bases). The CDR3 has 16 amino acids. The germline gives CDR1 SGHRS, CDR2 YFSETQ. V dropped 5 bases and J dropped 1 base, with 15 bases sitting between them. CDR3 in amino acids: CASSPQLAENTGELFF. In nucleotides, the CDR3 is TGCGCCAGCAGTCCACAACTAGCAGAGAACACCGGGGAGCTGTTTTTT.